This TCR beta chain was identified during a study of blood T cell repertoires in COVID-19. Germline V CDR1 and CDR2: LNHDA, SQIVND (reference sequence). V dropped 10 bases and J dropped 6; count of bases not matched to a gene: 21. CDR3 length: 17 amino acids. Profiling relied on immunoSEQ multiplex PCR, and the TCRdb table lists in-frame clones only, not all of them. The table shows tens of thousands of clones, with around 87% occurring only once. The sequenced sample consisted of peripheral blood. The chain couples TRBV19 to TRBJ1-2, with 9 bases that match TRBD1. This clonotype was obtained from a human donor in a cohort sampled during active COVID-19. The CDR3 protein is CATTLLGTGKTKDGYTF. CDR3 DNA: TGTGCCACCACCCTTCTTGGGACAGGGAAGACTAAGGATGGCTACACCTTC.